The clone carrying this TCR beta chain was counted a few times. Its target is unknown. The sample is drawn from a study of T cells in Graves' hyperthyroidism and ophthalmopathy. RNA transcripts provided the source from which TCR beta CDR3 regions were amplified. The HTBI primer set was used in a first-round RT-PCR of the TCR CDR3. TCRdb independently ran MiXCR on the multiplex PCR reads; one entry per CDR3 protein. The sample carries 600,000 or so distinct CDR3 sequences, roughly 14% recorded once. Regarding the study as a whole: Most thyroid clonotypes expanded above 0.001 were also detected in blood.

A NOSPECS grade of at least 4, a Clinical Activity Score of at least 3 and duration under 3 months were recorded in ophthalmopathy patients. Diagnoses rested on clinical symptoms, serum thyroxine and TRAb, thyroid ultrasound and orbital computed tomography. The V end lost 7 bases, the J end lost 1 base, and 10 bases lay between the germline ends. CDR1 and CDR2 (germline): LNHDA, SQIVND (reference sequence). The CDR3 runs to 13 residues. Input material: blood. The TCR was taken from a woman aged 50 to 65 with Graves' ophthalmopathy. The V and J genes are TRBV19 and TRBJ1-1, with D maybe TRBD1 (6 bases). The CDR3 sequence: CASINRENTEAFF. In nucleotides, the CDR3 is TGTGCCAGTATTAACAGGGAGAACACTGAAGCTTTCTTT.